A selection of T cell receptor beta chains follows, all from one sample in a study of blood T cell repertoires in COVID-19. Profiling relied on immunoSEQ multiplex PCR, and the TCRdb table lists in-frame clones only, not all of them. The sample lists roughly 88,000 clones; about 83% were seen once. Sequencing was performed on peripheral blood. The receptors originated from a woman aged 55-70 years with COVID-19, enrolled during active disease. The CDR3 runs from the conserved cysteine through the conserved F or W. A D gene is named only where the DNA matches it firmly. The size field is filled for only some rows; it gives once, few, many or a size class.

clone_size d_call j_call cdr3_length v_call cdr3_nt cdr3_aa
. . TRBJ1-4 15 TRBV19 TGTGCCAGTAAACCCCCCCGGGGCCGGGAGGAAAAACTGTTTTTT CASKPPRGREEKLFF
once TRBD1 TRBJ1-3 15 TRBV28 TGTGCCAGCAGTTTGGGGACAGACTCTGGAAACACCATATATTTT CASSLGTDSGNTIYF
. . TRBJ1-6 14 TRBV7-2 TGTGCCAGCAGCTTGAAGGGGTTAGGTTCACCCCTCCACTTT CASSLKGLGSPLHF
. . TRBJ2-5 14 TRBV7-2 TGTGCCAGCAGCTTAGATGTTAGATCGGAGACCCAGTACTTC CASSLDVRSETQYF
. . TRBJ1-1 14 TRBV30 TGTGCCTGGAGTGTAGCAGGGGCGGACACTGAAGCTTTCTTT CAWSVAGADTEAFF
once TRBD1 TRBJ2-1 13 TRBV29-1 TGCAGCGTTGGGACAGGGGGCTTGAATGAGCAGTTCTTC CSVGTGGLNEQFF
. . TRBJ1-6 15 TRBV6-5 TGTGCCAGCAGTAGACGCTCCACAGGGAACTCACCCCTCCACTTT CASSRRSTGNSPLHF
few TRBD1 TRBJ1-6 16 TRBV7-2 TGTGCCAGCAGCTGGGGACAGGGGGCAGGGAACTCACCCCTCCACTTT CASSWGQGAGNSPLHF
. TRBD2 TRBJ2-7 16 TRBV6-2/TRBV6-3 TGTGCCAGCAGCACCGGACTAGCGGGGGCCCGCTACGAGCAGTACTTC CASSTGLAGARYEQYF
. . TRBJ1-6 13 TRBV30 TGTGCCTGGACAGGGGAAGGAAATTCACCCCTCCACTTT CAWTGEGNSPLHF
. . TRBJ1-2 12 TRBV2 TGTGCCAGCAGTGCCCAGGGTAGGGGCTACACCTTC CASSAQGRGYTF
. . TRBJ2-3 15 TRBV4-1 TGCGCCAGCAGCCAAGGGACAGCTAGCACAGATACGCAGTATTTT CASSQGTASTDTQYF
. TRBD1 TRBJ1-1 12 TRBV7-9 TGTGCCAGCAGCCAGGGGGGCACTGAAGCTTTCTTT CASSQGGTEAFF
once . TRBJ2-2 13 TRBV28 TGTGCCAGCAGCAAACAGGGTGTCGGGGAGCTGTTTTTT CASSKQGVGELFF
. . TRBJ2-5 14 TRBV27 TGTGCCAGCAGTTCCGCCCGGGTCGGAGAGACCCAGTACTTC CASSSARVGETQYF
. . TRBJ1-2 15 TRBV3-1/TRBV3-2 TGTGCCAGCAGCCAAGGAAACGCGGCGCCTCTGGGCTACACCTTC CASSQGNAAPLGYTF
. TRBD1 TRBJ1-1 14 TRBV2 TGTGCCAGCAGTCTAGACAGGGGGGGCACTGAAGCTTTCTTT CASSLDRGGTEAFF
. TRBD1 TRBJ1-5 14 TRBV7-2 TGTGCCAGCAGCGAAACAGGGGTCTTGGGGCCCCAGCATTTT CASSETGVLGPQHF
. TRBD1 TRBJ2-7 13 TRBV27 TGTGCCAGCAGTCCCAGGGGGTGGTACGAGCAGTACTTC CASSPRGWYEQYF
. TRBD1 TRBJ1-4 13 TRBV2 TGTGCCAGCAGCGGGCAGGGGGGTGAAAAACTGTTTTTT CASSGQGGEKLFF
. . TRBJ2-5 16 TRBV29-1 TGCAGCGTTGAAGATAGGGGCAGGGGATGGCAAGAGACCCAGTACTTC CSVEDRGRGWQETQYF
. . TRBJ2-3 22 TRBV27 TGTGCCAGCAGCTCCGGGACAGGGGTGTTCGCTAGCGGGGGGACGAGCACAGATACGCAGTATTTT CASSSGTGVFASGGTSTDTQYF